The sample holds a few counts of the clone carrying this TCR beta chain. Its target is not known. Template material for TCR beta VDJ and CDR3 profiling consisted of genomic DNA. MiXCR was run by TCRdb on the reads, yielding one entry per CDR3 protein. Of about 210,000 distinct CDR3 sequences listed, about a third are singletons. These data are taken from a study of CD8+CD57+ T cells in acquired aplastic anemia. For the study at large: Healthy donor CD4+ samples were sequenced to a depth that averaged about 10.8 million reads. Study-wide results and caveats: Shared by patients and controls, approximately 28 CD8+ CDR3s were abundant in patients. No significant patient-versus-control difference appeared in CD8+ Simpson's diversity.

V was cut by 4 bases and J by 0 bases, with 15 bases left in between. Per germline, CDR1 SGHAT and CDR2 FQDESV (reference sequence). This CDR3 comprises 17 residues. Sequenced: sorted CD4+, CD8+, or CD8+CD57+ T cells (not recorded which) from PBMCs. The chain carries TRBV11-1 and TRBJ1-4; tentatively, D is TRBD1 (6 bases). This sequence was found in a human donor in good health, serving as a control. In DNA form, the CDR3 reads TGTGCCAGCAGCTCACCTAGGGGGTCCCCAACTAATGAAAAACTGTTTTTT. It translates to CASSSPRGSPTNEKLFF.